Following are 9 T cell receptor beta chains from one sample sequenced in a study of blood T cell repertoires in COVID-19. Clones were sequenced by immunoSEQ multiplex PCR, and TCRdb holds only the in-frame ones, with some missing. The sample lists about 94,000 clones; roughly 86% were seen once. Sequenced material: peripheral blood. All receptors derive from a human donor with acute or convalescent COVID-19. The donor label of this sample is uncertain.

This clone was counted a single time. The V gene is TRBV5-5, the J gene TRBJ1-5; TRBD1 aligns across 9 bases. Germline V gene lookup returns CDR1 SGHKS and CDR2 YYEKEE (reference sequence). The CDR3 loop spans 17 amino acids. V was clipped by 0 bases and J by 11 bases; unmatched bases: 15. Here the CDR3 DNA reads TGTGCCAGCAGCTTGGAGGGCCTGGGGACAGGGACTCGATCCCAGCATTTT. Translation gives CASSLEGLGTGTRSQHF.

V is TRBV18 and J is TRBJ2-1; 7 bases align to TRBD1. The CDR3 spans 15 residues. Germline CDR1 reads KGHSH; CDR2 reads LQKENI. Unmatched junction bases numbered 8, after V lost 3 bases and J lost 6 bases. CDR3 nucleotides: TGTGCCAGCTCACCCGGGACAGTGAGAGGCAATGAGCAGTTCTTC. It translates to CASSPGTVRGNEQFF.

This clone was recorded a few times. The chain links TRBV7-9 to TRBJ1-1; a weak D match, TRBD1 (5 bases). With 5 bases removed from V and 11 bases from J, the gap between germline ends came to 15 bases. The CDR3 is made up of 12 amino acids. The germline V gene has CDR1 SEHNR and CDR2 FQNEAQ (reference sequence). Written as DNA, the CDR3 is TGTGCCAGCAGCCGGCCGGGACTCAGGGCTTTCTTT. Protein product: CASSRPGLRAFF.

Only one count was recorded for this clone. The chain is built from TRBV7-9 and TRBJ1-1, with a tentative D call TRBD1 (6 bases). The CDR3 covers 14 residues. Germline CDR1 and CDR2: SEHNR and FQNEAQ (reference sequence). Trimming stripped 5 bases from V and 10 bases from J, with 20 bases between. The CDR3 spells CASSPGTLLIRAFF. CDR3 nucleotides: TGTGCCAGCAGCCCCGGGACACTCTTGATAAGAGCTTTCTTT.

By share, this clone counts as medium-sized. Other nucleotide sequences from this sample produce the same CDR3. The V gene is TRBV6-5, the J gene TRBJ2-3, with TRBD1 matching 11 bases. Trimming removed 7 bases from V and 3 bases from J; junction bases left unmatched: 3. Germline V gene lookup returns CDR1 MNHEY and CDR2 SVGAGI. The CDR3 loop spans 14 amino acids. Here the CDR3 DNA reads TGTGCCAGCACGAGGGACAGGGGGACAGATACGCAGTATTTT. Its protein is CASTRDRGTDTQYF.

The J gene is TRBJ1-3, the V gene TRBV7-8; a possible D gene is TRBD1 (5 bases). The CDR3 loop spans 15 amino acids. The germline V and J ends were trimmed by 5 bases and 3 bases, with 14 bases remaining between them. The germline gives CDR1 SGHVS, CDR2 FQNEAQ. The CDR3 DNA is TGTGCCAGCAGCCCCCTGGCAGGGTTTGGAAACACCATATATTTT. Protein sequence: CASSPLAGFGNTIYF.

DNA for the CDR3: TGTGCCAGCAGCCCCAATCCCCGGAGCTCCTATAATTCACCCCTCCACTTT. This codes for CASSPNPRSSYNSPLHF. This chain links TRBV7-6 with TRBJ1-6; no firm D call. This CDR3 is 17 amino acids long. Germline CDR1 and CDR2: SGHVS and FNYEAQ. V was pared by 5 bases and J by 0 bases, with 14 bases between.

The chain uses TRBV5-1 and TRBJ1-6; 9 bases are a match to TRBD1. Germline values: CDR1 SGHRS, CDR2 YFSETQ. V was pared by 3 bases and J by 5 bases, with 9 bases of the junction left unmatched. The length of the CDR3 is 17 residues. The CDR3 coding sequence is TGCGCCAGCAGCTACCTGGGACAGGGTGTCAATAATTCACCCCTCCACTTT. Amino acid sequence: CASSYLGQGVNNSPLHF.

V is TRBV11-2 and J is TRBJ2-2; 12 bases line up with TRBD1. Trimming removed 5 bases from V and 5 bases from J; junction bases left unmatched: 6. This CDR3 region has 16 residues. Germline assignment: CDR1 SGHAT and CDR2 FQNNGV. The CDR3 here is CASSQGQGARTGELFF. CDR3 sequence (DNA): TGTGCCAGCAGCCAGGGACAGGGGGCGCGGACCGGGGAGCTGTTTTTT. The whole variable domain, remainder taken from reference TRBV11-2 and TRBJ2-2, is EAGVAQSPRYKIIEKRQSVAFWCNPISGHATLYWYQQILGQGPKLLIQFQNNGVVDDSQLPKDRFSAERLKGVDSTLKIQPAKLEDSAVYLCASSQGQGARTGELFFGEGSRLTVL.